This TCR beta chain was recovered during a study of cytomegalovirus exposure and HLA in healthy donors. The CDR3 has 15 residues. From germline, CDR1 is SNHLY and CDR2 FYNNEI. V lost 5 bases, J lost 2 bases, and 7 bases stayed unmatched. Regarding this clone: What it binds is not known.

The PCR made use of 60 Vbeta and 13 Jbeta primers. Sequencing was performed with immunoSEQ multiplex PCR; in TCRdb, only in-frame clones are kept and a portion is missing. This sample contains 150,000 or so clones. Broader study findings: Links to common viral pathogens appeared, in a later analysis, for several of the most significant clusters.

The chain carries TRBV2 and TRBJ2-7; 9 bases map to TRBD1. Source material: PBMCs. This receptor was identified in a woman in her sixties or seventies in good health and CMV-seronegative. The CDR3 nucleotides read TGTGCCAGCAGTTGGGACAGGGCAGGTCCCTACGAGCAGTACTTC. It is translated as CASSWDRAGPYEQYF.